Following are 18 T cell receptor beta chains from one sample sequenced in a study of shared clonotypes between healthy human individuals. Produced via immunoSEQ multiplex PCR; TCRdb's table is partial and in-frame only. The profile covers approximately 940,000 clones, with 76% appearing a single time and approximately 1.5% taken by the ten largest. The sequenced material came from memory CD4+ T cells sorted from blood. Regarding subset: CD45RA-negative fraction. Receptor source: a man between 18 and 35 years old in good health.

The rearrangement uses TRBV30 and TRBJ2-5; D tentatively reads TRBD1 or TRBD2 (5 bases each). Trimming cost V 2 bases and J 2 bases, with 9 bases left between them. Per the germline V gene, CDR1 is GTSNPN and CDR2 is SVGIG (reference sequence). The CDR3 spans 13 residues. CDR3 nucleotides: TGTGCCTGGAGTTTTGGGGGACAAGAGACCCAGTACTTC. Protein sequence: CAWSFGGQETQYF.

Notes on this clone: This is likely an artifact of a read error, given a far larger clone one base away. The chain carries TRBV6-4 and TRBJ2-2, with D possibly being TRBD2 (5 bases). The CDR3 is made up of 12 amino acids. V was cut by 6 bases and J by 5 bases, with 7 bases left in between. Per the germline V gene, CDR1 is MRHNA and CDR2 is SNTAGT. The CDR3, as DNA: TGTGCCAGCAGCGGGGAGACCGGGGAGCTGTTTTTT. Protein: CASSGETGELFF.

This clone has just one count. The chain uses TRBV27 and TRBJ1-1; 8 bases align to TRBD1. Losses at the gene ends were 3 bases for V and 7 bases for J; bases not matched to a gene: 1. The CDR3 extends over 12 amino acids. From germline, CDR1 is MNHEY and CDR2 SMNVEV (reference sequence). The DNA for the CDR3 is TGTGCCAGCAGTTTCGGACAGGGTGAAGCTTTCTTT. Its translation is CASSFGQGEAFF.

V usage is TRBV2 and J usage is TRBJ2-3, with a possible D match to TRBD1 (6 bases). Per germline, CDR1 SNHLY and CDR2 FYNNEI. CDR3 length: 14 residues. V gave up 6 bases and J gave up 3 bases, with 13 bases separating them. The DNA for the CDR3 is TGTGCCAGCAGCTATGGACAGCCTACAGATACGCAGTATTTT. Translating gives CASSYGQPTDTQYF.

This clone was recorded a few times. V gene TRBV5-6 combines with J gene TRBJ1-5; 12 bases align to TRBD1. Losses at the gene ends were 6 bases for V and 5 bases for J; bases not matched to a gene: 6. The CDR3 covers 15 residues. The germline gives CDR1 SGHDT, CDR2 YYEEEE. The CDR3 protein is CASTLGQGAYQPQHF. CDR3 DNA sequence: TGTGCCAGCACCCTGGGACAGGGGGCCTATCAGCCCCAGCATTTT. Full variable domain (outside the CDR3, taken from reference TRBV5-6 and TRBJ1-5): DAGVTQSPTHLIKTRGQQVTLRCSPKSGHDTVSWYQQALGQGPQFIFQYYEEEERQRGNFPDRFSGHQFPNYSSELNVNALLLGDSALYLCASTLGQGAYQPQHFGDGTRLSIL.

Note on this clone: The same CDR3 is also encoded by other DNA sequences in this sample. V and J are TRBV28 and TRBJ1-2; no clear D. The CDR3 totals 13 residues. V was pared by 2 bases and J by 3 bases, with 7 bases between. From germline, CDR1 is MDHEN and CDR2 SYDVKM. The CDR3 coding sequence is TGTGCCAGCAGTTTACCGGGAGACTATGGCTACACCTTC. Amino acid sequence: CASSLPGDYGYTF.

CDR3 amino acids: CASSGLAGGPFNEQYF. CDR3 nucleotides: TGTGCCAGCAGTGGATTAGCGGGAGGGCCATTCAACGAGCAGTACTTC. V gene TRBV6-1 combines with J gene TRBJ2-7, with 11 bases identical to TRBD2. Looked up from germline, CDR1 is MNHNS and CDR2 is SASEGT. The V gene end was trimmed by 4 bases and the J gene end by 5 bases; junction bases not matched to a gene: 10. The CDR3 loop spans 16 amino acids.

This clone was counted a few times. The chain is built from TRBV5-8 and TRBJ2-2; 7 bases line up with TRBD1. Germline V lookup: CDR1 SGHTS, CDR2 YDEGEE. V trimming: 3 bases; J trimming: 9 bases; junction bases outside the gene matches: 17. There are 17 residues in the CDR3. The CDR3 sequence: CASSSRTGLSGGRELFF. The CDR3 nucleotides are TGTGCCAGCAGCTCCCGGACAGGACTTTCGGGCGGCCGGGAGCTGTTTTTT.

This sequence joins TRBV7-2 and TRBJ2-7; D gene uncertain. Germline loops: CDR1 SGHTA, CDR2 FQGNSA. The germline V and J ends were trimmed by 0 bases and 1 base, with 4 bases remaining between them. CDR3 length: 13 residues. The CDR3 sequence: CASSLAESYEQYF. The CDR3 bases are TGTGCCAGCAGCTTAGCGGAGTCCTACGAGCAGTACTTC.

The CDR3 region has the DNA TGTGCCAGCAGTAGCGACAGGGGGCTGGGCTACACCTTC. Its translation is CASSSDRGLGYTF. The rearrangement links TRBV28 to TRBJ1-2; TRBD1 aligns across 10 bases. Germline assignment: CDR1 MDHEN and CDR2 SYDVKM. With V trimmed by 5 bases and J by 8 bases, 5 bases remained unmatched. This CDR3 is 13 amino acids long.

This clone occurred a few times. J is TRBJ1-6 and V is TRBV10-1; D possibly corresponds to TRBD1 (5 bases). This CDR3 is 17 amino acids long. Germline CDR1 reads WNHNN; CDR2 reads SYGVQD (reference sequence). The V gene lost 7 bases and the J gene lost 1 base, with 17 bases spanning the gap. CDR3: CASTERGRGSYNSPLHF. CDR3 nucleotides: TGCGCCAGCACCGAACGTGGAAGGGGATCCTATAATTCACCCCTCCACTTT.

The CDR3 loop is CASSLALRNTEAFF. As DNA, the CDR3 is TGTGCCAGCAGTTTAGCCCTGAGAAACACTGAAGCTTTCTTT. V gene TRBV28 combines with J gene TRBJ1-1, with unresolved D. The V end lost 2 bases, the J end lost 2 bases, and 9 bases lay between the germline ends. CDR3 length equals 14 residues. Germline loops: CDR1 MDHEN, CDR2 SYDVKM.

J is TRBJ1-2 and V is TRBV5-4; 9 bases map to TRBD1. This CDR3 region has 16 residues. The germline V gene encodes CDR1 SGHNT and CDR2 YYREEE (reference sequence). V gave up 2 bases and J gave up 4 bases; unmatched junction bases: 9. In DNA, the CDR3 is TGTGCCAGCAGCTTTAAACAGGGGGCAGACGTCTATGGCTACACCTTC. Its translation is CASSFKQGADVYGYTF.

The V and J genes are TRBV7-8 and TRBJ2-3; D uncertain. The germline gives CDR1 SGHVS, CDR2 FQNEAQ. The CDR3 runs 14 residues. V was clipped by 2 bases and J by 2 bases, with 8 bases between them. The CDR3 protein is CASSLSRVTDTQYF. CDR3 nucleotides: TGTGCCAGCAGCTTATCCCGGGTCACAGATACGCAGTATTTT.

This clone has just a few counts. CDR3 region: CAIAQWDSSGYTF. CDR3 nucleotide sequence: TGTGCCATCGCCCAGTGGGACAGCAGTGGCTACACCTTC. V and J are TRBV19 and TRBJ1-2, with TRBD1 matching over 7 bases. Trimming took 10 bases from V and 7 from J; bases not matched to a gene: 12. This CDR3 comprises 13 residues. Germline CDR1 and CDR2: LNHDA and SQIVND (reference sequence).

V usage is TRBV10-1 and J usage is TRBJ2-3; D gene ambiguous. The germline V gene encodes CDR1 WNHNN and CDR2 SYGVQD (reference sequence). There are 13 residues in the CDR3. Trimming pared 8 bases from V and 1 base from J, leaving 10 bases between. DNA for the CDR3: TGCGCCAGCCAGGTCGCAGGCACAGATACGCAGTATTTT. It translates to CASQVAGTDTQYF.

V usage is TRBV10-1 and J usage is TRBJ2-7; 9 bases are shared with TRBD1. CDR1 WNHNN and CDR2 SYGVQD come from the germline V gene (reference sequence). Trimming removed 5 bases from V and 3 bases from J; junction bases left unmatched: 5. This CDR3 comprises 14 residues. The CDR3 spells CASSPGTGIYEQYF. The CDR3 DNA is TGCGCCAGCAGTCCCGGGACAGGGATCTACGAGCAGTACTTC.

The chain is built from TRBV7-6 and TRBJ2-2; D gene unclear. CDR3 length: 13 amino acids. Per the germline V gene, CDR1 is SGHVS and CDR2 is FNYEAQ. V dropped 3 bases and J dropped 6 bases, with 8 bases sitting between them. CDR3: CASSLSAAGELFF. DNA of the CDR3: TGTGCCAGCAGCTTGTCGGCGGCCGGGGAGCTGTTTTTT.